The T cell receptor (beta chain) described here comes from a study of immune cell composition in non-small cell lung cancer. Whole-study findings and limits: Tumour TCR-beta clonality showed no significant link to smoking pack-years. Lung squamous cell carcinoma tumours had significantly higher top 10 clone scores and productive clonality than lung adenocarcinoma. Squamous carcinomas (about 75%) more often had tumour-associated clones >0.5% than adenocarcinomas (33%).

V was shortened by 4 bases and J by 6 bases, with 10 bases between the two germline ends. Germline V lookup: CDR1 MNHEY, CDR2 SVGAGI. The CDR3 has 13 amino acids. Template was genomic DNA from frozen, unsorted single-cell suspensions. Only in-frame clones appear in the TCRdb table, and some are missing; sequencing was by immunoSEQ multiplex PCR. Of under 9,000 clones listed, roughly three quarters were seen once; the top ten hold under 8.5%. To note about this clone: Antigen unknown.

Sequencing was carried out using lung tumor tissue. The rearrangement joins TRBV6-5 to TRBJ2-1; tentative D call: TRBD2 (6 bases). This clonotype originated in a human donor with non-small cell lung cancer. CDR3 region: CASSLGLFNEQFF. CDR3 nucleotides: TGTGCCAGCAGTTTGGGACTTTTCAATGAGCAGTTCTTC.